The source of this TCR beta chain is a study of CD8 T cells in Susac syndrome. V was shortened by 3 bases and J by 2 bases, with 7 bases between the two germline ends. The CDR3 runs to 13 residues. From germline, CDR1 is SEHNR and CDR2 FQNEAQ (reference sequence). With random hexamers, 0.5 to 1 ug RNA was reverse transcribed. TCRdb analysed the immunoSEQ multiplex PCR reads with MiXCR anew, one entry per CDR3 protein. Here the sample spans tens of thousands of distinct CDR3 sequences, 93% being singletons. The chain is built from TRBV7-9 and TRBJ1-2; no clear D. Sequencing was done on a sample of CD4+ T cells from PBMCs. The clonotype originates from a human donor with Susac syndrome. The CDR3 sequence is CASSLLGNYGYTF. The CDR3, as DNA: TGTGCCAGCAGCTTGTTGGGGAACTATGGCTACACCTTC.